Listed here are 2 T cell receptor beta chains from one sample, sequenced in a study of CD8 T cells in Susac syndrome. Random hexamers were used to reverse transcribe the RNA input (about 0.5 to 1 ug). TCRdb passed the immunoSEQ multiplex PCR reads through MiXCR, listing each CDR3 protein once. The profile shows a few hundred thousand distinct CDR3 sequences, 95% of them singletons. Material for sequencing was CD4+ T cells from PBMCs. The receptor source for this set is a human donor with multiple sclerosis.

This sequence joins TRBV29-1 and TRBJ2-5, with D uncertain. Looked up from germline, CDR1 is SQVTM and CDR2 is ANQGSEA. This CDR3 contains 13 residues. The V and J ends lost 2 bases and 5 bases respectively, with 12 bases between them. The CDR3 bases are TGCAGCGTTGAACACCCTATTATCGAGACCCAGTACTTC. This gives the protein CSVEHPIIETQYF. The whole variable domain, remainder taken from reference TRBV29-1 and TRBJ2-5, is SAVISQKPSRDICQRGTSLTIQCQVDSQVTMMFWYRQQPGQSLTLIATANQGSEATYESGFVIDKFPISRPNLTFSTLTVSNMSPEDSSIYLCSVEHPIIETQYFGPGTRLLVL.

The chain employs TRBV30 and TRBJ1-2; D ambiguous. Germline values: CDR1 GTSNPN, CDR2 SVGIG (reference sequence). V lost 1 base to trimming and J lost 4 bases, with 10 bases between them. This CDR3 contains 13 residues. In DNA form, the CDR3 reads TGTGCCTGGAGTGGGATTACTGGCTATGGCTACACCTTC. Translated: CAWSGITGYGYTF.